Shown below are 28 T cell receptor beta chains from a single sample sequenced in a study of cytomegalovirus exposure and HLA in healthy donors. A multiplex PCR was run with 60 Vbeta primers and 13 Jbeta primers. Method: immunoSEQ multiplex PCR; TCRdb's copy keeps in-frame clones and lacks some. Altogether a few hundred thousand clones are present, 75% to 90% being singletons, with the ten largest covering 0.95% to 1.1%. Material for sequencing was PBMCs. These receptors were collected from a woman aged 18-30 years in good health and CMV-seronegative.

The chain is built from TRBV2 and TRBJ2-5, with 8 nucleotides matching TRBD1. The J call may be faulty, since TRBJ2-7 better matches the DNA end. The CDR3 length is 12 residues. Germline lookup yields CDR1 SNHLY and CDR2 FYNNEI. The CDR3 region is CASDGQGYEQYF. CDR3 sequence (DNA): TGTGCCAGCGACGGACAGGGCTACGAGCAGTACTTC.

This clone turned up a few times. The chain has TRBV4-3 and TRBJ1-5; TRBD1 matches at 8 bases. CDR3 length: 14 residues. Germline V gene data show CDR1 as LGHNA and CDR2 as YSLEER. With V trimmed by 4 bases and J by 10 bases, 9 bases remained unmatched. The CDR3 DNA is TGCGCCAGCAGCCGGATAACAGGGGGAGGACCCCAGCATTTT. Encoded protein: CASSRITGGGPQHF.

The chain joins TRBV18 to TRBJ2-1; 10 bases line up with TRBD2. Trimming at V came to 1 base and at J to 7 bases, leaving 7 bases not matched to a gene. Germline loops: CDR1 KGHSH, CDR2 LQKENI. The CDR3 spans 16 residues. CDR3 amino acids: CASSPLATSGKNEQFF. CDR3 DNA sequence: TGTGCCAGCTCACCACTTGCAACTAGCGGGAAGAATGAGCAGTTCTTC.

This chain uses TRBV6-6 with TRBJ2-7; maybe TRBD2 (6 bases). Trimming left V 3 bases short and J 6 bases short, with 18 bases between. There are 15 residues in the CDR3. Germline CDR1 and CDR2: MNHNY and SVGAGI (reference sequence). CDR3 residues: CASSYVQGGKSEQYF. CDR3 nucleotide sequence: TGTGCCAGCAGTTATGTGCAGGGAGGCAAAAGCGAGCAGTACTTC.

This clone has only one observation. V is TRBV19 and J is TRBJ2-7, with TRBD1 as a possible D gene (7 bases). Germline V gene data show CDR1 as LNHDA and CDR2 as SQIVND (reference sequence). The V and J ends lost 3 bases and 2 bases respectively, with 11 bases between them. CDR3 size: 14 residues. Written as DNA, the CDR3 is TGTGCCAGTAGTATTACAGGGGAGGCCTACGAGCAGTACTTC. Its protein is CASSITGEAYEQYF.

This clone has just one count. The chain is built from TRBV11-2 and TRBJ2-7; TRBD2 matches 11 bases. CDR3 length: 15 amino acids. The J segment lost 4 bases and the V segment lost 1 base, leaving 3 bases of the junction unmatched. Germline V gene sequence: CDR1 SGHAT, CDR2 FQNNGV. For the CDR3, the DNA is TGTGCCAGCAGCTTAGGTAGCGGGGGGGGTTACGAGCAGTACTTC. As protein: CASSLGSGGGYEQYF.

The J gene is TRBJ2-7, the V gene TRBV7-9, with D perhaps TRBD1 (6 bases). Trimming shortened V by 2 bases and J by 5 bases, and 13 bases separated the two germline ends. Germline CDR1 is SEHNR and CDR2 is FQNEAQ (reference sequence). CDR3 length equals 14 residues. In DNA, the CDR3 is TGTGCCAGCAGCTTAAGCCAGGGGAGCCACGAGCAGTACTTC. Translating it yields CASSLSQGSHEQYF.

This chain connects TRBV19 to TRBJ1-4; 9 bases match TRBD1. Per the germline V gene, CDR1 is LNHDA and CDR2 is SQIVND (reference sequence). Trimming took 9 bases from V and 0 from J; bases not matched to a gene: 5. CDR3 size: 15 residues. As DNA, the CDR3 is TGTGCCAGCGGGACAGGGTCTGCAACTAATGAAAAACTGTTTTTT. It is translated as CASGTGSATNEKLFF.

The rearrangement links TRBV7-3 to TRBJ1-1; 8 bases are a match to TRBD1. Losses at the gene ends were 5 bases for V and 6 bases for J; bases not matched to a gene: 8. The CDR3 consists of 14 residues. From germline, CDR1 is SGHTA and CDR2 FQGTGA. CDR3 amino acids: CASSPTGRGPEAFF. CDR3 nucleotides: TGTGCCAGCAGCCCAACGGGCAGGGGGCCTGAAGCTTTCTTT.

V usage is TRBV7-6 and J usage is TRBJ2-2, with TRBD1 matching 8 bases. This CDR3 region has 17 residues. CDR1 SGHVS and CDR2 FNYEAQ come from the germline V gene. V dropped 5 bases and J dropped 1; count of bases not matched to a gene: 9. The CDR3 sequence is CASSPETGARNTGELFF. The CDR3 nucleotides read TGTGCCAGCAGCCCAGAGACAGGGGCTAGGAACACCGGGGAGCTGTTTTTT.

The rearrangement links TRBV5-4 to TRBJ2-1, with TRBD1 identical over 8 bases. V lost 3 bases to trimming and J lost 8 bases; unmatched junction nucleotides: 10. CDR1 and CDR2 (germline): SGHNT, YYREEE (reference sequence). This CDR3 is built from 15 residues. The CDR3 here is CASSSTGTGEDEQFF. The CDR3 DNA sequence: TGTGCCAGCAGCTCCACCGGGACAGGTGAGGATGAGCAGTTCTTC.

V is TRBV4-1 and J is TRBJ2-5; TRBD1 aligns across 8 bases. The assigned J gene may be wrong: the sequence end matches TRBJ2-7 better. This CDR3 contains 15 residues. Germline V gene lookup returns CDR1 MGHRA and CDR2 YSYEKL. CDR3 sequence (DNA): TGCGCCAGCAGCCATTCCGGGACAGGTTCTTACGAGCAGTACTTC. Translating it yields CASSHSGTGSYEQYF.

The gene calls are TRBV6-5 and TRBJ2-3; D uncertain. The germline CDR1 and CDR2 sequences are MNHEY and SVGAGI. The CDR3 has 14 amino acids. V lost 0 bases to trimming and J lost 4 bases, with 8 bases between them. CDR3 DNA: TGTGCCAGCAGTTACTCGACCGGGTCAGATACGCAGTATTTT. It encodes CASSYSTGSDTQYF.

The chain joins TRBV5-1 to TRBJ2-5, with 8 bases fitting TRBD2. Germline V gene sequence: CDR1 SGHRS, CDR2 YFSETQ. V lost 6 bases, J lost 2 bases, and 3 bases stayed unmatched. There are 13 residues in the CDR3. The CDR3 bases are TGCGCCAGCACCACTAGCGGACAAGAGACCCAGTACTTC. As protein: CASTTSGQETQYF.

This chain connects TRBV10-3 to TRBJ2-1; TRBD1 might be the D (5 bases). This CDR3 is 13 amino acids long. Germline V gene data show CDR1 as ENHRY and CDR2 as SYGVKD. Trimming took off 7 bases at V and 5 bases at J, with 12 bases between the two ends. The CDR3 loop is CAITPAGNNEQFF. CDR3 DNA sequence: TGTGCCATCACCCCGGCAGGGAACAATGAGCAGTTCTTC.

This clone turned up a few times. The V gene is TRBV6-6, the J gene TRBJ2-3; 8 bases are a match to TRBD1. Looked up from germline, CDR1 is MNHNY and CDR2 is SVGAGI (reference sequence). The CDR3 is 15 residues long. The ends lost 6 bases at V and 2 bases at J; junction bases unmatched: 7. Here the CDR3 DNA reads TGTGCCAGCAGAACCGGGACAGGTGACACAGATACGCAGTATTTT. Residues: CASRTGTGDTDTQYF.

The chain employs TRBV14 and TRBJ2-7, with 14 bases fitting TRBD2. CDR3 length: 18 amino acids. Looked up from germline, CDR1 is SGHDN and CDR2 is FVKESK. V gave up 3 bases and J gave up 5 bases; unmatched junction bases: 12. CDR3 in amino acids: CASSQWTSGRSLSHEQYF. The CDR3 nucleotides are TGTGCCAGCAGCCAGTGGACTAGCGGGAGGAGCCTTTCCCACGAGCAGTACTTC. The full variable domain, with the rest looked up from reference TRBV14 and TRBJ2-7, is EAGVTQFPSHSVIEKGQTVTLRCDPISGHDNLYWYRRVMGKEIKFLLHFVKESKQDESGMPNNRFLAERTGGTYSTLKVQPAELEDSGVYFCASSQWTSGRSLSHEQYFGPGTRLTVT.

This rearrangement joins TRBV19 to TRBJ2-3; a weak D match, TRBD2 (6 bases). The CDR3 is 14 residues long. Germline V lookup: CDR1 LNHDA, CDR2 SQIVND (reference sequence). Trimming took 6 bases from V and 0 from J, leaving 10 bases between them. The CDR3 is CASREGPSTDTQYF. The CDR3 coding sequence is TGTGCCAGTAGGGAGGGCCCGAGCACAGATACGCAGTATTTT.

This chain joins TRBV5-4 and TRBJ1-4; 7 bases map to TRBD1. This CDR3 region has 16 residues. Germline-derived CDR1 and CDR2 are SGHNT and YYREEE (reference sequence). Trimming took 1 base from V and 4 from J; bases not matched to a gene: 7. CDR3 nucleotides: TGTGCCAGCAGCTTGACAGGGGCTCGGAGTAATGAAAAACTGTTTTTT. It translates to CASSLTGARSNEKLFF.

The chain recombines TRBV14 with TRBJ2-7; 8 bases line up with TRBD2. The CDR3 has 15 residues. Germline loops: CDR1 SGHDN, CDR2 FVKESK. V lost 1 base, J lost 2 bases, and 4 bases stayed unmatched. Here the CDR3 reads CASSQADGGAYEQYF. The CDR3 DNA reads TGTGCCAGCAGCCAAGCAGACGGGGGGGCCTACGAGCAGTACTTC.

The chain recombines TRBV29-1 with TRBJ1-1; D may be TRBD1 (6 bases). CDR1 is SQVTM and CDR2 is ANQGSEA in the germline V gene. Deletions cut 5 bases from V and 0 bases from J, with 13 bases between. The CDR3 sequence is 14 residues long. The CDR3, as DNA: TGCAGCGTTTCCCGGACAGACATGAACACTGAAGCTTTCTTT. Protein product: CSVSRTDMNTEAFF.

The chain's CDR3 is CAWSRGTSGTLNEQFF. DNA of the CDR3: TGTGCCTGGAGTAGAGGGACTAGCGGGACGCTTAATGAGCAGTTCTTC. The chain joins TRBV30 to TRBJ2-1; 13 bases align to TRBD2. This CDR3 comprises 16 residues. The ends lost 2 bases at V and 7 bases at J; junction bases unmatched: 8. From germline, CDR1 is GTSNPN and CDR2 SVGIG (reference sequence).

The gene calls are TRBV4-3 and TRBJ1-1; no clear D gene. The ends were cut back, 6 bases at V and 4 bases at J, with 18 bases in the middle. The germline V gene encodes CDR1 LGHNA and CDR2 YSLEER. The CDR3 is 15 amino acids. As DNA, the CDR3 is TGCGCCAGCAGTCCTTACCTGGGTGGAGGCACTGAAGCTTTCTTT. Translating it yields CASSPYLGGGTEAFF.

This chain uses TRBV7-9 with TRBJ1-2; D possibly corresponds to TRBD1 (5 bases). Trimming left V 1 base short and J 4 bases short, with 13 bases between. The CDR3 is 15 amino acids. Germline CDR1 SEHNR, CDR2 FQNEAQ (reference sequence). The CDR3 sequence: CASSLGRGAPYGYTF. The CDR3 region has the DNA TGTGCCAGCAGCTTAGGAAGGGGCGCGCCCTATGGCTACACCTTC.

The genes are TRBV5-1 and TRBJ1-1, with D possibly matching TRBD1 (5 bases). Germline lookup yields CDR1 SGHRS and CDR2 YFSETQ. This CDR3 comprises 15 residues. Trimming took 4 bases from V and 5 from J, leaving 18 bases between them. CDR3 sequence (DNA): TGCGCCAGCAGCGGAGAGTTAGGGGCCCGAACTGAAGCTTTCTTT. Protein: CASSGELGARTEAFF. Drawing the rest from reference TRBV5-1 and TRBJ1-1, the complete variable domain is KAGVTQTPRYLIKTRGQQVTLSCSPISGHRSVSWYQQTPGQGLQFLFEYFSETQRNKGNFPGRFSGRQFSNSRSEMNVSTLELGDSALYLCASSGELGARTEAFFGQGTRLTVV.

This clone was detected a few times. This sequence joins TRBV27 and TRBJ2-1, with 14 nucleotides matching TRBD2. Germline-derived CDR1 and CDR2 are MNHEY and SMNVEV (reference sequence). The CDR3 is 16 amino acids. J gave up 8 bases and V 9 bases, and 12 bases lay outside the gene matches. CDR3 in amino acids: CASFTSTSGGVDEQFF. The CDR3 DNA is TGTGCCAGTTTTACCTCGACTAGCGGGGGGGTGGATGAGCAGTTCTTC.

The chain has TRBV6-5 and TRBJ1-5; unclear D gene. V gave up 3 bases and J gave up 6 bases, with 9 bases separating them. This CDR3 comprises 13 residues. Germline values: CDR1 MNHEY, CDR2 SVGAGI. CDR3 bases: TGTGCCAGCAGTTATGGGGAGGGTCAGCCCCAGCATTTT. This gives the protein CASSYGEGQPQHF.

The rearrangement joins TRBV5-1 to TRBJ1-6, with 7 bases identical to TRBD1. The germline V gene has CDR1 SGHRS and CDR2 YFSETQ. The CDR3 contains 13 residues. Unmatched junction bases numbered 5, after V lost 7 bases and J lost 7 bases. The CDR3 loop is CASGTERNSPLHF. The CDR3 nucleotides read TGCGCCAGCGGGACAGAGAGAAATTCACCCCTCCACTTT.